Following are 27 T cell receptor beta chains from one sample sequenced in a study of blood T cell repertoires in COVID-19. The method was immunoSEQ multiplex PCR; TCRdb's version includes in-frame clones alone and lacks a portion of them. The table shows about 74,000 clones, with 90% occurring only once. The material sequenced was peripheral blood. The receptors stem from a man in his forties or fifties with acute or convalescent COVID-19.

This chain uses TRBV18 with TRBJ2-7; tentatively, D is TRBD1 (5 bases). V gave up 6 bases and J gave up 3 bases, with 18 bases separating them. Germline CDR1 is KGHSH and CDR2 is LQKENI. CDR3 size: 15 residues. In nucleotides, the CDR3 is TGTGCCAGCTCGGGGTTAGAAAGGGGAAACTACGAGCAGTACGTC. Translating gives CASSGLERGNYEQYV.

The V and J genes are TRBV5-8 and TRBJ2-5; TRBD2 matches at 11 bases. CDR1 and CDR2 (germline): SGHTS, YDEGEE. This CDR3 region has 16 residues. V gave up 4 bases and J gave up 4 bases; unmatched junction bases: 9. The CDR3 DNA reads as TGTGCCAGCAGCAGTTCCTTAGCGGGGGGGCCAGAGACCCAGTACTTC. This codes for CASSSSLAGGPETQYF.

A few counts support this clone. V usage is TRBV4-1 and J usage is TRBJ2-1; tentative D call: TRBD2 (6 bases). Germline V gives CDR1 MGHRA, CDR2 YSYEKL. Trimming removed 3 bases from V and 0 bases from J, with 15 bases in between. The CDR3 spans 17 residues. The CDR3 bases are TGCGCCAGCAGCCATCTAGTGGAGGGGAGCTCCTACAATGAGCAGTTCTTC. Translated, it gives CASSHLVEGSSYNEQFF.

V is TRBV10-3 and J is TRBJ2-1; 8 bases match TRBD2. V gave up 1 base and J gave up 6 bases; unmatched junction bases: 11. The CDR3 contains 17 residues. Germline-derived CDR1 and CDR2 are ENHRY and SYGVKD. CDR3 coding DNA: TGTGCCATCAGTGAGTATCGGGCGGGAGGTTTAGGCAATGAGCAGTTCTTC. This gives the protein CAISEYRAGGLGNEQFF.

The genes are TRBV7-9 and TRBJ2-3, with 10 bases matching TRBD2. The CDR3 runs to 15 residues. V was clipped by 5 bases and J by 4 bases; unmatched bases: 6. Germline V lookup: CDR1 SEHNR, CDR2 FQNEAQ (reference sequence). CDR3 in amino acids: CASSTGLARPDTQYF. The CDR3, as DNA: TGTGCCAGCAGCACGGGACTAGCGCGCCCAGATACGCAGTATTTT. The whole variable domain, remainder taken from reference TRBV7-9 and TRBJ2-3, is DTGVSQNPRHKITKRGQNVTFRCDPISEHNRLYWYRQTLGQGPEFLTYFQNEAQLEKSRLLSDRFSAERPKGSFSTLEIQRTEQGDSAMYLCASSTGLARPDTQYFGPGTRLTVL.

The chain combines TRBV7-2 with TRBJ1-4; a possible D gene is TRBD1 (5 bases). V gave up 3 bases and J gave up 4 bases, with 9 bases separating them. The germline V gene has CDR1 SGHTA and CDR2 FQGNSA. This CDR3 region has 14 residues. CDR3 amino acids: CASSFGGYNEKLFF. CDR3 coding DNA: TGTGCCAGCAGCTTCGGGGGTTATAATGAAAAACTGTTTTTT.

V gene TRBV28 combines with J gene TRBJ1-2; possibly TRBD1 for D (5 bases). The CDR3 has 16 amino acids. CDR1 is MDHEN, CDR2 SYDVKM, per germline. V was clipped by 2 bases and J by 4 bases, with 17 bases between them. Written as DNA, the CDR3 is TGTGCCAGCAGTTTACTTTTCGGGGGTGACGGCTATGGCTACACCTTC. Translating it yields CASSLLFGGDGYGYTF.

This clone was observed a single time. V usage is TRBV11-2 and J usage is TRBJ1-4; 8 nucleotides line up with TRBD1. The CDR3 sequence is 15 residues long. Trimming took 5 bases from V and 7 from J; bases not matched to a gene: 9. Germline assignment: CDR1 SGHAT and CDR2 FQNNGV. The DNA of the CDR3 is TGTGCCAGCAGCCCATCCACAGGGGGTGGTGAAAAACTGTTTTTT. Its translation is CASSPSTGGGEKLFF.

The rearrangement joins TRBV18 to TRBJ2-3; 9 bases are a match to TRBD1. The CDR3 spans 18 residues. Per the germline V gene, CDR1 is KGHSH and CDR2 is LQKENI. Unmatched junction bases numbered 18, after V lost 6 bases and J lost 5 bases. The CDR3 loop reads CASSPRRFEQGALDTQYF. Written as DNA, the CDR3 is TGTGCCAGCTCCCCCAGGCGGTTCGAACAGGGGGCTTTAGATACGCAGTATTTT.

This clone appeared once. The V call is TRBV28, the J call TRBJ1-2; 7 nucleotides align to TRBD1. Losses at the gene ends were 2 bases for V and 1 base for J; bases not matched to a gene: 7. This CDR3 spans 16 amino acids. CDR1 and CDR2 (germline): MDHEN, SYDVKM. The CDR3 DNA is TGTGCCAGCAGTTTAGTACAGGGGTCCCTTAACTATGGCTACACCTTC. It encodes CASSLVQGSLNYGYTF.

This rearrangement joins TRBV7-9 to TRBJ2-5; D is possibly TRBD1 (5 bases). This CDR3 is built from 15 residues. Deletions cut 5 bases from V and 5 bases from J, with 18 bases between. The germline CDR1 and CDR2 sequences are SEHNR and FQNEAQ (reference sequence). The CDR3 loop reads CASSVHKGPRETQYF. CDR3 in DNA: TGTGCCAGCAGCGTACACAAGGGGCCCAGGGAGACCCAGTACTTC.

This clone appeared a single time. This chain links TRBV6-2 or TRBV6-3 with TRBJ2-4, with D possibly matching TRBD2 (6 bases). Trimming cost V 4 bases and J 4 bases, with 20 bases left between them. Germline lookup yields CDR1 MNHEY and CDR2 SVGEGT. CDR3 length equals 17 residues. The CDR3 loop reads CASSFGGLGTLKNIQYF. Here the CDR3 DNA reads TGTGCCAGCAGTTTTGGAGGGTTAGGGACCCTTAAAAACATTCAGTACTTC.

J is TRBJ1-2 and V is TRBV7-9; 7 nucleotides agree with TRBD1. Per the germline V gene, CDR1 is SEHNR and CDR2 is FQNEAQ (reference sequence). Germline trimming cut 8 bases from V and 2 bases from J; bases unmatched to any gene: 8. This CDR3 contains 14 residues. CDR3 region: CASEERGRNYGYTF. The CDR3 nucleotides read TGTGCCAGCGAGGAGAGGGGGCGAAACTATGGCTACACCTTC.

J is TRBJ1-4 and V is TRBV19; weak D call: TRBD1 (6 bases). Trimming cost V 5 bases and J 0 bases, with 16 bases left between them. Germline loops: CDR1 LNHDA, CDR2 SQIVND (reference sequence). This CDR3 has 17 amino acids. The CDR3 nucleotides read TGTGCCAGTAGTTTAATTCCCAGACAGGCAACTAATGAAAAACTGTTTTTT. It encodes CASSLIPRQATNEKLFF.

The chain joins TRBV28 to TRBJ2-7; TRBD2 is a possible D gene (5 bases). Germline-derived CDR1 and CDR2 are MDHEN and SYDVKM. This CDR3 is 14 amino acids long. V gave up 3 bases and J gave up 2 bases, with 11 bases separating them. CDR3 amino acids: CASSFTGNTYEQYF. CDR3 nucleotides: TGTGCCAGCAGTTTCACGGGAAATACCTACGAGCAGTACTTC.

This sequence joins TRBV28 and TRBJ2-2; 9 nucleotides line up with TRBD2. This CDR3 is built from 14 residues. Germline values: CDR1 MDHEN, CDR2 SYDVKM. V was clipped by 10 bases and J by 5 bases; unmatched bases: 8. The CDR3 DNA reads TGTGCCACCAAAACGGGACTAGCAACCGGGGAGCTGTTTTTT. It codes for CATKTGLATGELFF.

The rearrangement links TRBV6-2 or TRBV6-3 to TRBJ2-7, with 11 nucleotides matching TRBD2. The germline V gene has CDR1 MNHEY and CDR2 SVGEGT. Trimming took 0 bases from V and 4 from J; bases not matched to a gene: 5. This CDR3 comprises 16 residues. DNA of the CDR3: TGTGCCAGCAGTTACTCTGTAGGACTAGCGGGTTACGAGCAGTACTTC. Translation: CASSYSVGLAGYEQYF.

The chain carries TRBV6-2 or TRBV6-3 and TRBJ2-7; D is ambiguous. The V and J ends lost 0 bases and 0 bases respectively, with 9 bases between them. Germline V gene lookup returns CDR1 MNHEY and CDR2 SVGEGT. The CDR3 length is 15 residues. This chain's CDR3 is CASSYSSRYSYEQYV. CDR3 DNA: TGTGCCAGCAGTTACTCGAGCAGGTACTCCTACGAGCAGTACGTC.

V usage is TRBV7-3 and J usage is TRBJ2-7, with D possibly TRBD2 on 5 matching bases. Germline V gene data show CDR1 as SGHTA and CDR2 as FQGTGA. The V end lost 5 bases, the J end lost 1 base, and 12 bases lay between the germline ends. The CDR3 spans 14 residues. As DNA, the CDR3 is TGTGCCAGCAGCCCGGGGTTGAAGTCCTACGAGCAGTACTTC. Protein: CASSPGLKSYEQYF.

V and J are TRBV5-1 and TRBJ1-4; 7 nucleotides agree with TRBD1. Trimming took 0 bases from V and 4 from J; bases not matched to a gene: 9. Germline assignment: CDR1 SGHRS and CDR2 YFSETQ. The CDR3 has 17 amino acids. The CDR3 nucleotides read TGCGCCAGCAGCTTGGCCGTGGGGACAGAAAATAATGAAAAACTGTTTTTT. It codes for CASSLAVGTENNEKLFF.

V usage is TRBV18 and J usage is TRBJ1-3; no reliable D call. The CDR3 sequence is 16 residues long. V lost 2 bases to trimming and J lost 2 bases, with 13 bases between them. Germline V CDR1 and CDR2: KGHSH, LQKENI. This chain's CDR3 is CASSPSVTLTGNTIYF. The CDR3 region has the DNA TGTGCCAGCTCACCATCGGTCACACTAACTGGAAACACCATATATTTT.

This clone showed up just once. This chain links TRBV28 with TRBJ2-3, with D perhaps matching TRBD1 (6 bases). This CDR3 spans 15 amino acids. V was clipped by 5 bases and J by 1 base, with 13 bases between them. Germline CDR1 MDHEN, CDR2 SYDVKM. This CDR3 is CASSPTGQGTDTQYF. The CDR3 DNA reads TGTGCCAGCAGTCCGACGGGACAAGGCACAGATACGCAGTATTTT.

V is TRBV7-2 and J is TRBJ2-7, with D maybe TRBD2 (5 bases). The CDR3 is made up of 14 amino acids. Trimming shortened V by 4 bases and J by 5 bases, and 15 bases separated the two germline ends. In germline, CDR1 is SGHTA, CDR2 FQGNSA. CDR3 nucleotide sequence: TGTGCCAGCAGCTCGGGGTTAGAAGCGGACGAGCAGTACTTC. This translates into CASSSGLEADEQYF.

The rearrangement links TRBV6-5 to TRBJ2-7; D may be TRBD1 (5 bases). V was clipped by 2 bases and J by 0 bases, with 11 bases between them. CDR3 length: 15 residues. In germline, CDR1 is MNHEY, CDR2 SVGAGI. CDR3 in DNA: TGTGCCAGCAGTTACGGGGCGTCGAGCTCCTACGAGCAGTACTTC. The encoded protein is CASSYGASSSYEQYF.

The chain combines TRBV27 with TRBJ1-1; 7 nucleotides line up with TRBD1. Trimming at V came to 0 bases and at J to 2 bases, leaving 3 bases not matched to a gene. The CDR3 contains 15 residues. Germline CDR1 and CDR2: MNHEY and SMNVEV (reference sequence). CDR3 DNA sequence: TGTGCCAGCAGTTTATCGGCAGGGGGAAACACTGAAGCTTTCTTT. Protein: CASSLSAGGNTEAFF.

The chain uses TRBV7-6 and TRBJ2-1; possibly TRBD1 for D (5 bases). Germline V lookup: CDR1 SGHVS, CDR2 FNYEAQ. V shed 5 bases and J shed 2 bases, with 19 bases lying between them. CDR3 size: 17 residues. CDR3 region: CASSDRTKKGTYNEQFF. The CDR3 DNA reads TGTGCCAGCAGCGACCGGACAAAAAAGGGTACCTACAATGAGCAGTTCTTC.

The V and J genes are TRBV6-1 and TRBJ1-4; possible D gene TRBD1, 5 bases. The CDR3 length is 15 residues. The germline V and J ends were trimmed by 5 bases and 8 bases, with 18 bases remaining between them. The V gene's germline CDR1 is MNHNS and CDR2 SASEGT. The CDR3 bases are TGTGCCAGCAGTCTTTTGGGGGGGGAAAGAGAAAAACTGTTTTTT. It codes for CASSLLGGEREKLFF.